The rows below give T cell receptor beta chains drawn from one sample of a study of T-cell reconstitution after alpha-beta-depleted transplantation in children. TCRdb passed the PCR reads through MiXCR, listing each CDR3 protein once. This table has some 250,000 distinct CDR3 sequences, approximately 12% appearing once. The starting material was PBMCs from the stem cell graft donor, obtained from the stem cell graft. Receptors were obtained from a human donor who donated a stem cell graft to a child with acute lymphoblastic leukemia. CDR3s include the opening cysteine and the closing phenylalanine or tryptophan. D genes are given only for firm matches. A clone size is listed for some rows: how often the clone was seen (once, few, many), or a class if it is expanded.

j_gene | v_gene | d_gene | abundance | CDR3nt | CDR3aa
TRBJ1-2 | TRBV19 | TRBD1 | many | TGTGCCAGTAGTATCTACGGGACAGGGGGCCGGTACGGCACCTTC | CASSIYGTGGRYGTF
TRBJ1-4 | TRBV20-1 | - | many | TGCAGTGCCACAGGGCGAGAAAAACTGTTTTTT | CSATGREKLFF
TRBJ1-1 | TRBV11-1 | - | - | TGTGCCAGCAGCCCCCCGAATACGGGGAACACTGAAGCTTTCTTT | CASSPPNTGNTEAFF
TRBJ1-2 | TRBV29-1 | - | many | TGCAGCGGAATGGATAGAGGGTATGGCTACACCTTC | CSGMDRGYGYTF
TRBJ2-1 | TRBV15 | TRBD1 | many | TGTGCCACCAGCATCCACCTGGGACAGGGCACCGACAATGAGCAGTTCTTC | CATSIHLGQGTDNEQFF
TRBJ2-7 | TRBV2 | - | many | TGTGCCAGCTCCCCGAGCTTGGAGCAGTACTTC | CASSPSLEQYF
TRBJ2-1 | TRBV7-2 | - | many | TGTGCCAGCAGCTTAGACGGGAGCTACAATGAGCAGTTCTTC | CASSLDGSYNEQFF
TRBJ2-2 | TRBV19 | - | many | TGTGCCAGTAGTAACGGACAGAGGACTGGGGAGCTGTTTTTT | CASSNGQRTGELFF
TRBJ1-6 | TRBV30 | - | many | TGTGCCTGGAGTTTGACCGGGACGGTCGGGTCACCCCTCCACTTT | CAWSLTGTVGSPLHF
TRBJ2-5 | TRBV19 | TRBD2 | many | TGTGCCAGTAGTTGGAGCGGGGGTTACCAAGAGACCCAGTACTTC | CASSWSGGYQETQYF
TRBJ2-7 | TRBV28 | - | - | TGTGCCAGCAGTACCGTCCGCGGACCGGAAGAGCAGTACTTC | CASSTVRGPEEQYF
TRBJ1-1 | TRBV6-2/TRBV6-3 | - | many | TGTGCCAGCATTGGGAGGGTGAACACTGAAGCTTTCTTT | CASIGRVNTEAFF
TRBJ1-5 | TRBV28 | TRBD1 | many | TGTGCCATTCCCGGGACAGGGACTCAGCCCCAGCATTTT | CAIPGTGTQPQHF
TRBJ1-1 | TRBV30 | - | - | TGTGCCTGGACGTTTAGAGGGACCCCACGAGCTTTCTTT | CAWTFRGTPRAFF
TRBJ2-5 | TRBV28 | - | many | TGTGCCAGCAGTTTATTGACTCCTTGGGAGACCCAGTACTTC | CASSLLTPWETQYF
TRBJ1-2 | TRBV7-2 | - | many | TGTGCCAGCAGCTTGCTACAGGGTTCGGGCGGCTACACCTTC | CASSLLQGSGGYTF
TRBJ2-3 | TRBV27 | TRBD1 | many | TGTGCCAGCAGCTGGGACAGGGTGCCAGATACGCAGTATTTT | CASSWDRVPDTQYF
TRBJ2-5 | TRBV29-1 | TRBD1 | few | TGCAGCGTTTCAGTGGGACAGGGCGGGAGAGAGACCCAGTACTTC | CSVSVGQGGRETQYF
TRBJ1-2 | TRBV6-5 | - | many | TGTGCCAGCAGTTATTCGACCGACCGGGGCTACACCTTC | CASSYSTDRGYTF
TRBJ1-1 | TRBV29-1 | - | many | TGCAGCGCACGGGGCGGACTGAACACTGAAGCTTTCTTT | CSARGGLNTEAFF
TRBJ2-1 | TRBV5-1 | TRBD2 | many | TGCGCCAGCAGCACCCACGCGGGAGAGGCCCTTTACAATGAGCAGTTCTTC | CASSTHAGEALYNEQFF
TRBJ1-5 | TRBV20-1 | - | many | TGCAGTGCCCCGCCAGGGATTTTCAATCAGCCCCAGCATTTT | CSAPPGIFNQPQHF
TRBJ2-3 | TRBV7-2 | - | many | TGTGCCAGCAGCTTAAAACACACAGATACGCAGTATTTT | CASSLKHTDTQYF
TRBJ2-7 | TRBV12-3/TRBV12-4 | TRBD2 | many | TGTGCCAGCAGGAGCGGGGGGATATCCTACGAGCAGTACTTC | CASRSGGISYEQYF
TRBJ2-2 | TRBV7-2 | - | many | TGTGCCAGCAGCCGGGGGCTCACGAACACCGGGGAGCTGTTTTTT | CASSRGLTNTGELFF
TRBJ2-7 | TRBV5-1 | - | many | TGCGCCAGCAGCTTGGATTATTCCTACGAGCAGTACTTC | CASSLDYSYEQYF
TRBJ2-2 | TRBV19 | TRBD1 | many | TGTGCCATCAGCCCCACAGGGGTGAACACCGGGGAGCTGTTTTTT | CAISPTGVNTGELFF
TRBJ2-7 | TRBV7-9 | - | many | TGTGCCAGCAGCTTACGCGGGGCGACTATAGCTAGCGAGCAGTACTTC | CASSLRGATIASEQYF
TRBJ2-2 | TRBV6-5 | - | few | TGTGCCAGCAGTTACTCCCGCGCAGGCAGGGAGCTGTTTTTT | CASSYSRAGRELFF